This TCR beta chain was identified in a study of control samples from healthy donors and cancer patients. The CDR3 loop spans 15 amino acids. V gave up 0 bases and J gave up 6 bases; unmatched junction bases: 4. Germline V CDR1 and CDR2: SGHNT, YYREEE (reference sequence). Data came from immunoSEQ multiplex PCR; TCRdb stores just in-frame clones and leaves some out. The sample records around 90,000 clones, 85% being singletons. This sequence joins TRBV5-4 and TRBJ2-1; the match to TRBD1 covers 9 bases. The sequence was collected from a woman aged 40 to 55 in good health. Sequencing input: blood. CDR3 sequence reads: CASSLAGTGPNEQFF. CDR3 nucleotides: TGTGCCAGCAGCTTGGCGGGGACAGGGCCCAATGAGCAGTTCTTC.